This T cell receptor (beta chain) was obtained from a study of T cell responses to AZD1222 COVID-19 vaccine. Study-level results: Spike-specific TCR breadth and depth were elevated following two AZD1222 doses. A reported finding is that nearly half of spike-specific TCRs target unmutated variant regions. Most donors were white British, females outnumbered males, and clonal diversity was possibly underestimated.

A note on this clone: Its specificity is unknown.

Clones were sequenced by immunoSEQ multiplex PCR, and TCRdb holds only the in-frame ones, with some missing. The data contain more than 95,000 clones, over 75% of them singletons. This CDR3 has 19 residues. V trimming: 0 bases; J trimming: 3 bases; junction bases outside the gene matches: 16. Germline V CDR1 and CDR2: SGHRS, YFSETQ. The sequence came from an adult in good health. The sequenced sample was peripheral blood, obtained on day 0 of AZD1222 vaccination. The J gene is TRBJ1-1, the V gene TRBV5-1; 8 bases agree with TRBD1. The CDR3 nucleotides are TGCGCCAGCAGCTTGGGACCCCAAGGGACAGGTGGGGGAGACACTGAAGCTTTCTTT. As protein: CASSLGPQGTGGGDTEAFF.